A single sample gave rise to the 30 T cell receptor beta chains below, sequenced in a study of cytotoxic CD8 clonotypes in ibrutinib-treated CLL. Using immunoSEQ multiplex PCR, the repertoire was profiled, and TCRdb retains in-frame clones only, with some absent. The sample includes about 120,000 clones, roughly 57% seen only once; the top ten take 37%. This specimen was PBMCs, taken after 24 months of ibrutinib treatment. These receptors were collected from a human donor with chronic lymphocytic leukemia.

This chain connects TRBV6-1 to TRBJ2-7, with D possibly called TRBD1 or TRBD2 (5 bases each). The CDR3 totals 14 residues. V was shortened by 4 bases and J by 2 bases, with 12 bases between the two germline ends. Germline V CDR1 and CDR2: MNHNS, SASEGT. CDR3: CASSVGTVPYEQYF. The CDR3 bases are TGTGCCAGCAGTGTAGGGACGGTTCCCTACGAGCAGTACTTC.

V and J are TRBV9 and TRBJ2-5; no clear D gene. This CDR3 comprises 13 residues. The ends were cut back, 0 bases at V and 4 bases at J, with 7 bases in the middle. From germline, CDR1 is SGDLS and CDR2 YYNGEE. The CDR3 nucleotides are TGTGCCAGCAGCGTAGCCCCGGGAGAGACCCAGTACTTC. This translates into CASSVAPGETQYF. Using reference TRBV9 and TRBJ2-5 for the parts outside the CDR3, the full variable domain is DSGVTQTPKHLITATGQRVTLRCSPRSGDLSVYWYQQSLDQGLQFLIQYYNGEERAKGNILERFSAQQFPDLHSELNLSSLELGDSALYFCASSVAPGETQYFGPGTRLLVL.

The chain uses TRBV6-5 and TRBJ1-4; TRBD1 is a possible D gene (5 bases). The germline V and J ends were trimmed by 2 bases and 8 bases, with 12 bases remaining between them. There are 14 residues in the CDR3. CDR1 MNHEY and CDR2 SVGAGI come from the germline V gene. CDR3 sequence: CASSYGGKGEKLFF. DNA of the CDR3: TGTGCCAGCAGTTACGGGGGAAAAGGAGAAAAACTGTTTTTT.

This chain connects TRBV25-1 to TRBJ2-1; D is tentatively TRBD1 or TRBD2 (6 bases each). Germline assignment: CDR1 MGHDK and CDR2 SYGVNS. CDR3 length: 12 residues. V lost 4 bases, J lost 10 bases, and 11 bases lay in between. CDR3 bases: TGTGCCAGCAGTGTAGGGGGGTGGGAGCAGTTCTTC. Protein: CASSVGGWEQFF. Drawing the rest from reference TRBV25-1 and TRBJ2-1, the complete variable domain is EADIYQTPRYLVIGTGKKITLECSQTMGHDKMYWYQQDPGMELHLIHYSYGVNSTEKGDLSSESTVSRIRTEHFPLTLESARPSHTSQYLCASSVGGWEQFFGPGTRLTVL.

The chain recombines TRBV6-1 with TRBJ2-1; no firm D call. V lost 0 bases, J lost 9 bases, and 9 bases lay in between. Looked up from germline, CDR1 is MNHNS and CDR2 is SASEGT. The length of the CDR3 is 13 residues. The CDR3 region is CASSEAPRVEQFF. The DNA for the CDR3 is TGTGCCAGCAGTGAAGCGCCTCGAGTTGAGCAGTTCTTC.

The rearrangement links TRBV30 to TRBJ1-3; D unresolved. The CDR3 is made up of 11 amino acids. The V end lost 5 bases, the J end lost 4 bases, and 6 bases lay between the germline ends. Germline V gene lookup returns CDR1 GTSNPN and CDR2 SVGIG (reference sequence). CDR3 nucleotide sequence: TGTGCCTGGGAACAGGGAAACACCATATATTTT. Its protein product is CAWEQGNTIYF.

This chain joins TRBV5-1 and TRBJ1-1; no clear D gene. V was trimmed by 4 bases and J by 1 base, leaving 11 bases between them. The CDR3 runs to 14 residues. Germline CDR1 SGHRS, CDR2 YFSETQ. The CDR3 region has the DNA TGCGCCAGCAGCGTCGAGGGCTGGAACACTGAAGCTTTCTTT. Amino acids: CASSVEGWNTEAFF.

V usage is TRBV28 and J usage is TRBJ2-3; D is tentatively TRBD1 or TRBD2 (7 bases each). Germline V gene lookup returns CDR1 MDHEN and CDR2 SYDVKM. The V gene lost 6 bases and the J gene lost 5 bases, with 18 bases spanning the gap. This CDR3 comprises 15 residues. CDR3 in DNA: TGTGCCAGCAGATCGACAGGGAGGGGAGGAGATACGCAGTATTTT. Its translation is CASRSTGRGGDTQYF. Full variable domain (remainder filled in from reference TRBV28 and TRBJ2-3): DVKVTQSSRYLVKRTGEKVFLECVQDMDHENMFWYRQDPGLGLRLIYFSYDVKMKEKGDIPEGYSVSREKKERFSLILESASTNQTSMYLCASRSTGRGGDTQYFGPGTRLTVL.

CDR3 amino acids: CAWTAGGPYEQYF. CDR3 nucleotide sequence: TGTGCCTGGACAGCGGGGGGACCCTACGAGCAGTACTTC. The rearrangement links TRBV30 to TRBJ2-7; 9 bases are a match to TRBD2. The CDR3 is 13 residues long. V dropped 4 bases and J dropped 2; count of bases not matched to a gene: 3. CDR1 is GTSNPN, CDR2 SVGIG, per germline (reference sequence).

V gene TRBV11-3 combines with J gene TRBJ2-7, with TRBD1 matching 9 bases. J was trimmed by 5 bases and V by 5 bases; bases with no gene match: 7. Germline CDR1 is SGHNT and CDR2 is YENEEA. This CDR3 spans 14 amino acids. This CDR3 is CASSPGQGSNEQYF. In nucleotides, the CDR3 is TGTGCCAGCAGCCCGGGACAGGGTTCCAACGAGCAGTACTTC.

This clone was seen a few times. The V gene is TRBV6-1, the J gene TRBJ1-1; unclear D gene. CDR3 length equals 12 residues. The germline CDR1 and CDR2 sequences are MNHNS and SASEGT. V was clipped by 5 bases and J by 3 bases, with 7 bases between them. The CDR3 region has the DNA TGTGCCAGCAGTCAAGTATACACTGAAGCTTTCTTT. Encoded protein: CASSQVYTEAFF.

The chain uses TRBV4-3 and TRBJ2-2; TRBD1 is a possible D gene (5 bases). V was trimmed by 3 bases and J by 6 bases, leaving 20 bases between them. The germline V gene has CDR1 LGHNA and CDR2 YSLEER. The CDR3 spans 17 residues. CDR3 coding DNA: TGCGCCAGCAGCCAGGGTTCTCCAGGGTCGGCTGCCGGGGAGCTGTTTTTT. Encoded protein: CASSQGSPGSAAGELFF.

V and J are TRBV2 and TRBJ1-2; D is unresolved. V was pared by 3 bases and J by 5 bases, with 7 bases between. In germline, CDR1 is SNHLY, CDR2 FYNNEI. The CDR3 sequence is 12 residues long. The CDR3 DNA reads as TGTGCCAGCAGTGAGTCGGCTTATGGCTACACCTTC. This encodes CASSESAYGYTF. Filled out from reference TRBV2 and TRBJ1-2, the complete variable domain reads EPEVTQTPSHQVTQMGQEVILRCVPISNHLYFYWYRQILGQKVEFLVSFYNNEISEKSEIFDDQFSVERPDGSNFTLKIRSTKLEDSAMYFCASSESAYGYTFGSGTRLTVV.

CDR3 coding DNA: TGTGCCAGCAGCACCGGGACTAAGGGTGGAGAGACCCAGTACTTC. Translation: CASSTGTKGGETQYF. The chain links TRBV7-8 to TRBJ2-5; TRBD2 matches 7 bases. Trimming took 5 bases from V and 4 from J; bases not matched to a gene: 10. CDR1 and CDR2 from the germline V gene are SGHVS and FQNEAQ. The CDR3 consists of 15 residues.

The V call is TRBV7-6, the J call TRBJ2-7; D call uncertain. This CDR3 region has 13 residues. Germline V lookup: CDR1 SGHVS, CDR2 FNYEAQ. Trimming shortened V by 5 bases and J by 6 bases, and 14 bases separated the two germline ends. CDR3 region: CASSDRFGREQYF. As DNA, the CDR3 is TGTGCCAGCAGCGACCGATTTGGGCGCGAGCAGTACTTC.

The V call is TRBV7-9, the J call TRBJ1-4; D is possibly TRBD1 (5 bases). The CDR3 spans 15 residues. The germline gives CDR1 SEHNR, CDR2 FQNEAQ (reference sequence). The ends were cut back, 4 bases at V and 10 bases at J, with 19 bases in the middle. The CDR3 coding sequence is TGTGCCAGCAGCTACCCCGGGGCGGGGCTGGGAAAACTGTTTTTT. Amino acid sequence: CASSYPGAGLGKLFF.

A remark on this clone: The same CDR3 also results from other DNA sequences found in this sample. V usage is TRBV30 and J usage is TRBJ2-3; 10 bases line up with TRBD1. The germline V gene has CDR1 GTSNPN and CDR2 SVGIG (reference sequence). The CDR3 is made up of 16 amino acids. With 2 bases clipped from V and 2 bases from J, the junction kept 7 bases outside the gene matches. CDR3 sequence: CAWSPWTGGNTDTQYF. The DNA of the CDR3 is TGTGCCTGGAGTCCCTGGACAGGGGGGAACACAGATACGCAGTATTTT. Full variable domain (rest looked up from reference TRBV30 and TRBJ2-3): SQTIHQWPATLVQPVGSPLSLECTVEGTSNPNLYWYRQAAGRGLQLLFYSVGIGQISSEVPQNLSASRPQDRQFILSSKKLLLSDSGFYLCAWSPWTGGNTDTQYFGPGTRLTVL.

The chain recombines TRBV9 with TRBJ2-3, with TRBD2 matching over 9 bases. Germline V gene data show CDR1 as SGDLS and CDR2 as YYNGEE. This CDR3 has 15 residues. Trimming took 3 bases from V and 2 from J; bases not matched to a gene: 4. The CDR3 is CASSARLAATDTQYF. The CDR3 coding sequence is TGTGCCAGCAGCGCGCGACTAGCGGCCACAGATACGCAGTATTTT.

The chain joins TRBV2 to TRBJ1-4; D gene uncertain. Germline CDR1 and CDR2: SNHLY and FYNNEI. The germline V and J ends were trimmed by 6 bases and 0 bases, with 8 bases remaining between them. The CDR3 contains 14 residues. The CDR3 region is CASRFSATNEKLFF. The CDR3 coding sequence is TGTGCCAGCAGATTCAGTGCAACTAATGAAAAACTGTTTTTT.

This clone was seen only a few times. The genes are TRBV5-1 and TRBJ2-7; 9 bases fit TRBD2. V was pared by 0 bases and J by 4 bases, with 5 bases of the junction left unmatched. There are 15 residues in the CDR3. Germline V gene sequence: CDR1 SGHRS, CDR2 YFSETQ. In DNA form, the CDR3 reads TGCGCCAGCAGCTTGGTAGTAGCGGGGGATTACGAGCAGTACTTC. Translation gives CASSLVVAGDYEQYF.

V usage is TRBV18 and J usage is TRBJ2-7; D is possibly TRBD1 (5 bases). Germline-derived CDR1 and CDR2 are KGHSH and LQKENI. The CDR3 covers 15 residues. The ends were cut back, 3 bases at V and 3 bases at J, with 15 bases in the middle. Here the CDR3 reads CASSPSGQGFYEQYF. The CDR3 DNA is TGTGCCAGCTCACCGAGTGGGCAGGGTTTCTACGAGCAGTACTTC. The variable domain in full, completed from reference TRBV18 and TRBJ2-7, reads NAGVMQNPRHLVRRRGQEARLRCSPMKGHSHVYWYRQLPEEGLKFMVYLQKENIIDESGMPKERFSAEFPKEGPSILRIQQVVRGDSAAYFCASSPSGQGFYEQYFGPGTRLTVT.

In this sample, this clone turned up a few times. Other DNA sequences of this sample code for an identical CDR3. The DNA for the CDR3 is TGTGCCAGCACCTCTGACAGGGGGGCTTTCTTT. Translating it yields CASTSDRGAFF. The chain couples TRBV28 to TRBJ1-1, with 9 positions matching TRBD1. The V segment lost 7 bases and the J segment 11 bases; nucleotides outside the gene matches: 5. This CDR3 has 11 residues. The germline V gene has CDR1 MDHEN and CDR2 SYDVKM.

The CDR3 here is CASSLDAPTEAQYF. In DNA, the CDR3 is TGTGCCAGCAGCTTAGACGCCCCGACTGAAGCCCAGTACTTC. This rearrangement joins TRBV7-8 to TRBJ2-5; unclear D gene. Per the germline V gene, CDR1 is SGHVS and CDR2 is FQNEAQ. Trimming shortened V by 1 base and J by 9 bases, and 15 bases separated the two germline ends. This CDR3 region has 14 residues.

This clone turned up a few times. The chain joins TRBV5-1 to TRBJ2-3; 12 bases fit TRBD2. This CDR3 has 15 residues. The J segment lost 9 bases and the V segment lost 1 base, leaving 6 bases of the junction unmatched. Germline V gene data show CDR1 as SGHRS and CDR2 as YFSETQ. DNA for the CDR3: TGCGCCAGCAGCTTGACGACTAGCGGGAGCACGACGCAGTATTTT. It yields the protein CASSLTTSGSTTQYF.

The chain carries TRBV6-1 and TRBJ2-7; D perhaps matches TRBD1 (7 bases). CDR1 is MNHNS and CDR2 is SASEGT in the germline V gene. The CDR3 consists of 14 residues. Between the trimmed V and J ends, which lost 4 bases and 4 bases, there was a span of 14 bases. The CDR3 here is CASSVEGAIYEQYF. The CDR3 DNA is TGTGCCAGCAGTGTGGAGGGGGCTATTTACGAGCAGTACTTC.

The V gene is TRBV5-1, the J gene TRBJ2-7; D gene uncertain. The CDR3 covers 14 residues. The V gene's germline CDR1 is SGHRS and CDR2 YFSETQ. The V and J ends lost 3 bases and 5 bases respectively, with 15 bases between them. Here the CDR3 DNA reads TGCGCCAGCAGCTCGCGTTCGGGTCCCCACGAGCAGTACTTC. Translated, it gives CASSSRSGPHEQYF.

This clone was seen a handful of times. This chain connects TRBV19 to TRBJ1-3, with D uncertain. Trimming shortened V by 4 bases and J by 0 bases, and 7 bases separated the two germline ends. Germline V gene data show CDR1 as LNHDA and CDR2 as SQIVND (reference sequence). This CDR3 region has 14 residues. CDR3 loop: CASSTGRSGNTIYF. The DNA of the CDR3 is TGTGCCAGTAGTACCGGGCGCTCTGGAAACACCATATATTTT.

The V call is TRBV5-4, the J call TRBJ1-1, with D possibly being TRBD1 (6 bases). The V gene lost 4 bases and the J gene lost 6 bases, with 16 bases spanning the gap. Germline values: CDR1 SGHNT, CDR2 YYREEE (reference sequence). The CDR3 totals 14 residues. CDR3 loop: CASSQDSAKSEAFF. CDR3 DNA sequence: TGTGCCAGCAGCCAGGACAGCGCCAAATCTGAAGCTTTCTTT.

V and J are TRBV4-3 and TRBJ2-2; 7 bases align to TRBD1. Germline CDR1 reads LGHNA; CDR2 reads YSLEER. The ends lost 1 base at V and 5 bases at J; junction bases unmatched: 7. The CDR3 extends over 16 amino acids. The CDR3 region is CASSQVKGAGTGELFF. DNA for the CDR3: TGCGCCAGCAGCCAAGTCAAGGGGGCTGGGACCGGGGAGCTGTTTTTT.

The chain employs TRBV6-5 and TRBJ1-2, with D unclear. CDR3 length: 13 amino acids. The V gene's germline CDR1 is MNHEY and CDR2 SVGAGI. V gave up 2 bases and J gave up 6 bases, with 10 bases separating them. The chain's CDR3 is CASSYKGEDGYTF. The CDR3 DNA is TGTGCCAGCAGTTACAAGGGCGAGGATGGCTACACCTTC.